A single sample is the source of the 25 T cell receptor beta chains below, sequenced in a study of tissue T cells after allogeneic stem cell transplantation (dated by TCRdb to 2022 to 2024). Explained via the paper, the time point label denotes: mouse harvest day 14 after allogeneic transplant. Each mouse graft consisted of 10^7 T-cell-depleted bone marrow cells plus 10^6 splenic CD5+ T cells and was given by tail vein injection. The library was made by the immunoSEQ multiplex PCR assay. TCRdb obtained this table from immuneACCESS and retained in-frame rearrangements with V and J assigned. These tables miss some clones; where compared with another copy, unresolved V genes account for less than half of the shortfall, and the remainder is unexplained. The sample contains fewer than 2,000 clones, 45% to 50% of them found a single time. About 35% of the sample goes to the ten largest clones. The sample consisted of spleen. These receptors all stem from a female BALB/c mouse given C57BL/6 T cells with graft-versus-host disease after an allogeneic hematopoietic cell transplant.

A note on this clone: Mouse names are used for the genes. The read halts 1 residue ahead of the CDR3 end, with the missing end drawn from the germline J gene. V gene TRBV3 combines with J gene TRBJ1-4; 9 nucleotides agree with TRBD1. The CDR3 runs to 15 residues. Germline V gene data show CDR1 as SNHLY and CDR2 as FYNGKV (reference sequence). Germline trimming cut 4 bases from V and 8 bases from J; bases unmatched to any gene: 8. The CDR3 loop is CASSSGTGRRERLFF. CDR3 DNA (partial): TGTGCCAGCAGCTCCGGGACAGGGAGGAGGGAAAGATTATTT.

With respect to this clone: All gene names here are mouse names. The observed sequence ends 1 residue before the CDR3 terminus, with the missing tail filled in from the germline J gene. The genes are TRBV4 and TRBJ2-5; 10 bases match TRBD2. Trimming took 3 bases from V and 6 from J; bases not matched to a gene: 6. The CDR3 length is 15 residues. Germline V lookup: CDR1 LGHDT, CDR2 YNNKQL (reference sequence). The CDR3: CASSYWGGARDTQYF. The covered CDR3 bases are TGTGCCAGCAGCTACTGGGGGGGCGCGAGGGACACCCAGTAC.

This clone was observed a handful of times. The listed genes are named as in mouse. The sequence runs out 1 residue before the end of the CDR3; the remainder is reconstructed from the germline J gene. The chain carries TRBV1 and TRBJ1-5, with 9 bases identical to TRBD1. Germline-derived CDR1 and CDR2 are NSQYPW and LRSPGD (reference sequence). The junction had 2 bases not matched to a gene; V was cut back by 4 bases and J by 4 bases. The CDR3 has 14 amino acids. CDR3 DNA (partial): TGCACCTGCAGTGTGGACAGGGGAAACCAGGCTCCGCTT. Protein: CTCSVDRGNQAPL. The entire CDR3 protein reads CTCSVDRGNQAPLF.

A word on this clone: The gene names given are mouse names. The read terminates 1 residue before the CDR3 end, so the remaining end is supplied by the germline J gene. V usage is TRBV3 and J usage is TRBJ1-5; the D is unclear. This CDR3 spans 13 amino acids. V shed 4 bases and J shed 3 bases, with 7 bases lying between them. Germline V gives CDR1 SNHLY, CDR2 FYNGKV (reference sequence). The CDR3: CASSSTVNQAPLF. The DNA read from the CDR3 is TGTGCCAGCAGCTCAACAGTCAACCAGGCTCCGCTT.

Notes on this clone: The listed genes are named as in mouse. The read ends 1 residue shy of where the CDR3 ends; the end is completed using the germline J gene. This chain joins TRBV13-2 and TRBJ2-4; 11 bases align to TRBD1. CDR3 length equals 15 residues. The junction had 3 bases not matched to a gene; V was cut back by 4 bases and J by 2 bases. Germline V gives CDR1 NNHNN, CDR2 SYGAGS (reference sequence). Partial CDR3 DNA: TGTGCCAGCGGTCGGGACAGGGGGTATCAAAACACCTTGTAC. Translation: CASGRDRGYQNTLY. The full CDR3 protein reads CASGRDRGYQNTLYF.

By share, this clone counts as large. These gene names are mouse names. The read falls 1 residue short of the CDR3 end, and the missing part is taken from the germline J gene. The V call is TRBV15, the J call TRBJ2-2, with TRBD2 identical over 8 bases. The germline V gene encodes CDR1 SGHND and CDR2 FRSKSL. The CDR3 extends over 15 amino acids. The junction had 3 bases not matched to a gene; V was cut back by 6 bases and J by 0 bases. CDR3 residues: CASSLGGANTGQLYF. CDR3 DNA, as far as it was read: TGTGCCAGCAGCCTGGGGGGCGCAAACACCGGGCAGCTCTAC.

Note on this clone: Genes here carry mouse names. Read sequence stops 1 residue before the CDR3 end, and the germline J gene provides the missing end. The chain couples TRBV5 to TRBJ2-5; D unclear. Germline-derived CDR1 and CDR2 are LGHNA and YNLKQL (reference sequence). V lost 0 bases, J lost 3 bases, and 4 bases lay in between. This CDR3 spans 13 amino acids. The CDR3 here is CASSQDRQDTQYF. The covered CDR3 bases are TGTGCCAGCAGCCAAGACAGGCAAGACACCCAGTAC.

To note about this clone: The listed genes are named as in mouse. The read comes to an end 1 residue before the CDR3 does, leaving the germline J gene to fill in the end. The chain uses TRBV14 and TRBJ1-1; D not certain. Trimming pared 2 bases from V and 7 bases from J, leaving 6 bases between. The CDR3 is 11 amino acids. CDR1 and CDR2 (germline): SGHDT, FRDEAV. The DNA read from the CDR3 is TGTGCCAGCAGTTTTGGCAGAGAAGTCTTC. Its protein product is CASSFGREVF. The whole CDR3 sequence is CASSFGREVFF. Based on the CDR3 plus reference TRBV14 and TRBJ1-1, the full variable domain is EAGVTQSPRYAVLQEGQAVSFWCDPISGHDTLYWYQQPRDQGPQLLVYFRDEAVIDNSQLPSDRFSAVRPKGTNSTLKIQSAKQGDTATYLCASSFGREVFFGKGTRLTVV.

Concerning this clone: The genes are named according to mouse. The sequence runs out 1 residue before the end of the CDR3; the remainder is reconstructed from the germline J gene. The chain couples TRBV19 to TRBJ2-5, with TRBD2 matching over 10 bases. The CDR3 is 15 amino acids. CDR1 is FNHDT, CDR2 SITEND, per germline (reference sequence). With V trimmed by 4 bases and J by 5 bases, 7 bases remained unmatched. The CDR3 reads CASSPAGGAGDTQYF. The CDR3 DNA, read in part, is TGTGCCAGCAGTCCCGCTGGGGGGGCTGGAGACACCCAGTAC.

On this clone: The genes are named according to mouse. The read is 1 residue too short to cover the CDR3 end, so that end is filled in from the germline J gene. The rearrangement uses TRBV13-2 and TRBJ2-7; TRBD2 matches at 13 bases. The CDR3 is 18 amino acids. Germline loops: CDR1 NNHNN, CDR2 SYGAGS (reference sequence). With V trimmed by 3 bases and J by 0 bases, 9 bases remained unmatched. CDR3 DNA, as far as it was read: TGTGCCAGCGGTGGGAGGGGACTGGGGGGGAGGAGCTCCTATGAACAGTAC. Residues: CASGGRGLGGRSSYEQY. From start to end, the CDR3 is CASGGRGLGGRSSYEQYF.

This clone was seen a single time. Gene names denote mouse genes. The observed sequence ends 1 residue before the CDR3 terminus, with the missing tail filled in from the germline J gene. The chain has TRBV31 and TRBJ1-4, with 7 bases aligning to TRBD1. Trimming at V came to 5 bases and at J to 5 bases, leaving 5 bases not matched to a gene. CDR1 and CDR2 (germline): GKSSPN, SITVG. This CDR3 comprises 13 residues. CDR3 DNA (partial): TGTGCCTGGGAGAGGGACAGTAACGAAAGATTATTT. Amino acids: CAWERDSNERLF. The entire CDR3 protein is CAWERDSNERLFF.

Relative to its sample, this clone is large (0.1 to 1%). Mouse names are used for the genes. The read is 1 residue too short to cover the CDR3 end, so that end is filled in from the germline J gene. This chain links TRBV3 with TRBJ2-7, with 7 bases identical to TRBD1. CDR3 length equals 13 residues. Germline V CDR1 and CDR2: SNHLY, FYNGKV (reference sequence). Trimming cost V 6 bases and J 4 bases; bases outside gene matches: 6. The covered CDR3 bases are TGTGCCAGCAGTCTCGGGACAGTATATGAACAGTAC. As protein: CASSLGTVYEQY. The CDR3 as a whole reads CASSLGTVYEQYF.

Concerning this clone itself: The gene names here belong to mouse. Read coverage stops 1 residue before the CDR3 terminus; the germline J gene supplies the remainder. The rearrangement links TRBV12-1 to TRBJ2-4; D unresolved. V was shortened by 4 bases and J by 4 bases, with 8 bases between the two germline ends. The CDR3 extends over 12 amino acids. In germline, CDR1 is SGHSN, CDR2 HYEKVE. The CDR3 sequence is CASSPRENTLYF. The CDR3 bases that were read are TGTGCCAGCTCCCCGCGGGAAAACACCTTGTAC. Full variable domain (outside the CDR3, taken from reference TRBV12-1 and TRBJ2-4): DSGVVQSPRHIIKEKGGRSVLTCIPISGHSNVVWYQQTLGKELKFLIQHYEKVERDKGFLPSRFSVQQFDDYHSEMNMSALELEDSAMYFCASSPRENTLYFGAGTRLSVL.

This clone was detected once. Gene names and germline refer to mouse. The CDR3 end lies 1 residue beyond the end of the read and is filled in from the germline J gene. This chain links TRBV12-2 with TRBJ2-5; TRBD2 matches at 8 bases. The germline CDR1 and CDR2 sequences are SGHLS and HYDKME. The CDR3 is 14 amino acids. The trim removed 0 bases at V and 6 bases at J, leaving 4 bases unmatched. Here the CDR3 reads CASSLVGGGDTQYF. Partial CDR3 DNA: TGTGCCAGCTCTCTCGTTGGGGGGGGCGACACCCAGTAC.

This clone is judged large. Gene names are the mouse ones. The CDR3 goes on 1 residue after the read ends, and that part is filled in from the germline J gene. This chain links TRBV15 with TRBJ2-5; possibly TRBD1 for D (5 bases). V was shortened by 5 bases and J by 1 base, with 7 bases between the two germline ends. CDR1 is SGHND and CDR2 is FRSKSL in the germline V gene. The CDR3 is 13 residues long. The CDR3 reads CASSLTDQDTQYF. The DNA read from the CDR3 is TGTGCCAGCAGTCTGACAGACCAAGACACCCAGTAC.

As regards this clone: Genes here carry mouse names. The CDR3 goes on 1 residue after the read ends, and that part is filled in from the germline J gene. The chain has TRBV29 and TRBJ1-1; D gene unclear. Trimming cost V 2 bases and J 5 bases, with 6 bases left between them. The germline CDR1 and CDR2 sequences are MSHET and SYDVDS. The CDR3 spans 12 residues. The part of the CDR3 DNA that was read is TGTGCTAGCAGTTTACGGCAAACAGAAGTCTTC. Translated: CASSLRQTEVF. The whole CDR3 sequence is CASSLRQTEVFF.

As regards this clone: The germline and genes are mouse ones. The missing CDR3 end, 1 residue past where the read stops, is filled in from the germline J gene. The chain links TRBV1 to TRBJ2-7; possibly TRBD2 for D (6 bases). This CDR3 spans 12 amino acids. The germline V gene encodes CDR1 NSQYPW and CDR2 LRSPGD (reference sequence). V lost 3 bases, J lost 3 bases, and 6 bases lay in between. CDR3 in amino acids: CTCSAGGYEQYF. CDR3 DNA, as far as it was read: TGCACCTGCAGTGCTGGGGGCTATGAACAGTAC.

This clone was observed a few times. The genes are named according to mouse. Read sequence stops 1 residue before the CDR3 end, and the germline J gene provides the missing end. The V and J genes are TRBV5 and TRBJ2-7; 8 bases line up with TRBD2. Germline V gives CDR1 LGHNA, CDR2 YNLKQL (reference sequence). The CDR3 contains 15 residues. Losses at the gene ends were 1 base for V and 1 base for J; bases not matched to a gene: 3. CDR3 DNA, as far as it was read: TGTGCCAGCAGCCAAGTGGGGGGGAGGTCCTATGAACAGTAC. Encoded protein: CASSQVGGRSYEQY. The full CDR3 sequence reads CASSQVGGRSYEQYF.

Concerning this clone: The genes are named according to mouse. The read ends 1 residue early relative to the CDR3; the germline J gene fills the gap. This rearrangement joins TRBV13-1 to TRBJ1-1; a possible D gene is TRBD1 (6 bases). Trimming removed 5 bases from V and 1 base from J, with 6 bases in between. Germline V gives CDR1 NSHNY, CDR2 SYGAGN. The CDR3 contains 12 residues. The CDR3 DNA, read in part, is TGTGCCAGCAGACAGGGGAACACAGAAGTCTTC. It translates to CASRQGNTEVF. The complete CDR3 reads CASRQGNTEVFF.

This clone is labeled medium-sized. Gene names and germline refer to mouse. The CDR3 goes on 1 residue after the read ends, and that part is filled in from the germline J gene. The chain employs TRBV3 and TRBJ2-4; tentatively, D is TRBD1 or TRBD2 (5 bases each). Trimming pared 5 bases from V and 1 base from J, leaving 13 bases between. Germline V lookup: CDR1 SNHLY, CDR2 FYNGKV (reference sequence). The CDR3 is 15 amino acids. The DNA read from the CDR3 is TGTGCCAGCAGCCTGGGACCGGGACGTCAAAACACCTTGTAC. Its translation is CASSLGPGRQNTLY. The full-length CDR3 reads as CASSLGPGRQNTLYF. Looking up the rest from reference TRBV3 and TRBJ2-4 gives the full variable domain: GPKVLQIPSHQIIDMGQMVTLNCDPVSNHLYFYWYKQILGQQMEFLVNFYNGKVMEKSKLFKDQFSVERPDGSYFTLKIQPTALEDSAVYFCASSLGPGRQNTLYFGAGTRLSVL.

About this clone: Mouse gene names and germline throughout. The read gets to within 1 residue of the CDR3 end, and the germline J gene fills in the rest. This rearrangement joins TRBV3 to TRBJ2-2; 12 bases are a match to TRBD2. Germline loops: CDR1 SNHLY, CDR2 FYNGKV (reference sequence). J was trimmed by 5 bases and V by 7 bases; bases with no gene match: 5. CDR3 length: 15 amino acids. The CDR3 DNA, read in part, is TGTGCCAGCACGACTGGGGGGGCAAGGACCGGGCAGCTCTAC. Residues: CASTTGGARTGQLY. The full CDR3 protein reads CASTTGGARTGQLYF. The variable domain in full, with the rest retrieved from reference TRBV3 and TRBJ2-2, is GPKVLQIPSHQIIDMGQMVTLNCDPVSNHLYFYWYKQILGQQMEFLVNFYNGKVMEKSKLFKDQFSVERPDGSYFTLKIQPTALEDSAVYFCASTTGGARTGQLYFGEGSKLTVL.

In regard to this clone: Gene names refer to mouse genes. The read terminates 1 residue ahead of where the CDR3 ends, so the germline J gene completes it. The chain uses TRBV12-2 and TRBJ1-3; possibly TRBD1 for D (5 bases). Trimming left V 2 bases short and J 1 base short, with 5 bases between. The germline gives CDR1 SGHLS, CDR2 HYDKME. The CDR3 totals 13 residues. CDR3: CASSRGSGNTLYF. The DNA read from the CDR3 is TGTGCCAGCTCTCGGGGGTCTGGAAATACGCTCTAT.

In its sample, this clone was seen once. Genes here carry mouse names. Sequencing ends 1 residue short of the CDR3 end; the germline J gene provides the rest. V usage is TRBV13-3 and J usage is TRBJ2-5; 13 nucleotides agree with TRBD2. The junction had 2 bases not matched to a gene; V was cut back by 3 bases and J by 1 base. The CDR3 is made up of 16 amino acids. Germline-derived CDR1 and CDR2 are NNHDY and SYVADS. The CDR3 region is CASSGGTGGDQDTQYF. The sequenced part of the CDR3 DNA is TGTGCCAGCAGTGGCGGGACTGGGGGGGACCAAGACACCCAGTAC.

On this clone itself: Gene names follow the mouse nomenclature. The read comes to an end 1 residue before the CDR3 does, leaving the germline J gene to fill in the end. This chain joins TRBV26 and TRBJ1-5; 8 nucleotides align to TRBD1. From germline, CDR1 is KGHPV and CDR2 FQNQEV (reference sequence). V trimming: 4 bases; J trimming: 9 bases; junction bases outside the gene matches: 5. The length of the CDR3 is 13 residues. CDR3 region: CASSPGQELAPLF. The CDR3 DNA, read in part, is TGTGCCAGCAGTCCGGGACAGGAGCTGGCTCCGCTT.

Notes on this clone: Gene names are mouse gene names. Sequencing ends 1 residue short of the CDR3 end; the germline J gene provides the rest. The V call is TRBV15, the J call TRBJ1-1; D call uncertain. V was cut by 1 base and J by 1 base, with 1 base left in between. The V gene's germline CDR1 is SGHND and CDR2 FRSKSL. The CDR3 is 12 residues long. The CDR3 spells CASSLGNTEVFF. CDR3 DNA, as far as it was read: TGTGCCAGCAGTTTAGGAAACACAGAAGTCTTC.